The rows below give T cell receptor beta chains drawn from one sample of a study of sequential checkpoint blockade in melanoma. The data were produced by immunoSEQ multiplex PCR, yet TCRdb's version contains in-frame clones alone and is incomplete. There are 7,000 to 8,500 clones in the sample; 50% to 75% occur only once, and approximately 8.9% lies in the top ten. The sequenced sample was CD8+ T cells sorted from blood (inferred from file names), obtained from a patient given nivolumab and ipilimumab in sequence. These receptors originate from a human donor with melanoma. Each CDR3 is given with its conserved first and last residue. D genes are given only for firm matches. The size entry is marked missing in some rows and otherwise reads once, few, many or a size class.

abundance	v_gene	d_gene	j_gene	CDR3nt	CDR3aa
once	TRBV19	TRBD2	TRBJ2-2	TGTGCCAGTAGTCCTCGGACTAGCGGGAGGTTTAACGGGGAGCTGTTTTTT	CASSPRTSGRFNGELFF
NA	TRBV11-2	NA	TRBJ2-7	TGTGCCAGCAGCTTGACTTCCTACGAGCAGTACTTC	CASSLTSYEQYF
medium-sized	TRBV5-5	NA	TRBJ2-7	TGTGCCAGCAGCCCCCCCGATCCGGGCGAGCAGTACTTC	CASSPPDPGEQYF
NA	TRBV19	NA	TRBJ2-7	TGTGCCAGTAGCGCCCGAATAGCGTCCTACGAGCAGTACTTC	CASSARIASYEQYF
NA	TRBV5-5	NA	TRBJ1-2	TGTGCCAGCAGCCCGGACAGCGGGGGCTATGGCTACACCTTC	CASSPDSGGYGYTF
NA	TRBV27	TRBD2	TRBJ2-7	TGTGCCAGCAGTGCAACCCTAGCGGCCCTCTCCTACGAGCAGTACTTC	CASSATLAALSYEQYF
NA	TRBV4-1	NA	TRBJ2-7	TGCGCCAGCAGCCATGAAGCCGACAGGTCCTACGAGCAGTACTTC	CASSHEADRSYEQYF
NA	TRBV6-5	NA	TRBJ2-7	TGTGCCAGCAGCCGAAGTAGAGATAGCTCCTACGAGCAGTACTTC	CASSRSRDSSYEQYF
NA	TRBV29-1	TRBD1	TRBJ1-1	TGCAGCGTACACGGAAGGGACAGGGGGCCCCCTGAAGCTTTCTTT	CSVHGRDRGPPEAFF
NA	TRBV27	NA	TRBJ2-7	TGTGCCAGCAGTCTAACGGGATCCTACGAGCAGTACTTC	CASSLTGSYEQYF
NA	TRBV4-1	NA	TRBJ2-7	TGCGCCAGCAGTCTAGATTTAGCCTACGAGCAGTACTTC	CASSLDLAYEQYF
once	TRBV6-5	TRBD1	TRBJ2-7	TGTGCCAGCAGTAACCGGGACAGGGTCCACGAGCAGTACTTC	CASSNRDRVHEQYF
NA	TRBV5-4	NA	TRBJ1-1	TGTGCCAGCAGCTTGAATCCGGGGTTAGGCACTGAAGCTTTCTTT	CASSLNPGLGTEAFF
few	TRBV4-1	NA	TRBJ1-1	TGCGCCAGCAGCCAAGATTTGTATGCAGTCAACACTGAAGCTTTCTTT	CASSQDLYAVNTEAFF
few	TRBV10-3	NA	TRBJ1-1	TGTGCCATCAGAGAGGGACAATTGAACACTGAAGCTTTCTTT	CAIREGQLNTEAFF
NA	TRBV7-2	NA	TRBJ2-7	TGTGCCAGCAGCTTAAGTCCGGGTGGTGAGCAGTACTTC	CASSLSPGGEQYF
NA	TRBV6-5	NA	TRBJ2-7	TGTGCCAGCAGGCGAGCCCCGCAACCAACCTACGAGCAGTACTTC	CASRRAPQPTYEQYF